This T cell receptor (beta chain) stems from a study of blood T cells in healthy people across ages. A second PCR, run for roughly 7 to 11 cycles, used a sample-barcoded 5' primer plus a J-beta primer mix. TCRdb reprocessed the 5' RACE reads with MiXCR, giving one entry per CDR3 protein. The repertoire holds around 800,000 distinct CDR3 sequences, with 55% to 65% as singletons. This clonotype was found a few times. The ends were cut back, 0 bases at V and 4 bases at J, with 3 bases in the middle. CDR3 size: 13 residues. Germline loops: CDR1 SGHTA, CDR2 FQGNSA. This chain uses TRBV7-2 with TRBJ1-4, with D unresolved. The sequencing sample was made of blood. The receptor was isolated from a man aged 30 to 45 in good health. CDR3 residues: CASSLASNEKLFF. The DNA of the CDR3 is TGTGCCAGCAGCTTAGCCAGTAATGAAAAACTGTTTTTT.